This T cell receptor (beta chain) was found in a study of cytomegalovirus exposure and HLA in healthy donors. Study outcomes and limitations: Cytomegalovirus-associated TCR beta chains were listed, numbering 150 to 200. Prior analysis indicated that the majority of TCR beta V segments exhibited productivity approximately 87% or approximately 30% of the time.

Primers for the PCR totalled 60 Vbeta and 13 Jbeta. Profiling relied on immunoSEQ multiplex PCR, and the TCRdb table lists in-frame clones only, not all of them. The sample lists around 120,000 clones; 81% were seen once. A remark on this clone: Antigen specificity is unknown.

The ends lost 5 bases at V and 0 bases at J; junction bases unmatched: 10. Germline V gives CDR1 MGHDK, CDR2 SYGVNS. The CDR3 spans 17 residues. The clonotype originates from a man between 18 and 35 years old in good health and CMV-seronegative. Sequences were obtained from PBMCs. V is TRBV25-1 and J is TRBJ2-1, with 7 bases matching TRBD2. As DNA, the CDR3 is TGTGCCAGCAGTACACTCTGGGACTACAGCTCCTACAATGAGCAGTTCTTC. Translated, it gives CASSTLWDYSSYNEQFF.